One T cell receptor beta chain is described in this entry. The target antigen is unknown. The CDR3 is made up of 13 amino acids. The ends were cut back, 3 bases at V and 4 bases at J, with 10 bases in the middle. Per the germline V gene, CDR1 is MGHRA and CDR2 is YSYEKL. The data derive from a study of graft-versus-host responses after intestinal transplantation. Profiled with immunoSEQ multiplex PCR; TCRdb holds only in-frame clones, not every one. There are some 90,000 clones in the sample; 85% to 95% occur only once, and about 0.4% lies in the top ten. This chain uses TRBV4-1 with TRBJ2-7; D ambiguous. Sample: unstimulated CD8+ T cells sorted from spleen or lymph node cells, taken before transplant. The sequence derives from a human donor who was the organ donor for an intestinal transplant. The CDR3 DNA reads as TGCGCCAGCAGCCATGCGCTCCGGTACGAGCAGTACTTC. Amino acids: CASSHALRYEQYF.